Listed below are T cell receptor beta chains from one sample, sequenced in a study of cytomegalovirus exposure and HLA in healthy donors. Data came from immunoSEQ multiplex PCR; TCRdb stores just in-frame clones and leaves some out. The repertoire has more than 85,000 clones, 75% to 85% of them found once; the top ten carry 2% to 2.5%. Sequences were obtained from PBMCs. The receptor set was obtained from a man under 40 in good health and CMV-seronegative. CDR3s include the opening cysteine and the closing phenylalanine or tryptophan. A D gene is named only where the DNA matches it firmly. Expanded clones get a size class; other rows say once, few or many, or leave the size out.

d_gene	j_gene	v_gene	abundance	CDR3aa	CDR3nt
TRBD1	TRBJ1-6	TRBV10-3	NA	CAISSGQDNSPLHF	TGTGCCATCAGTAGCGGACAGGATAATTCACCCCTCCACTTT
NA	TRBJ2-1	TRBV15	NA	CATSRDIRRDADNEQFF	TGTGCCACCAGCAGAGATATTAGGAGGGATGCTGACAATGAGCAGTTCTTC
NA	TRBJ1-2	TRBV7-9	NA	CASSLAGGTNYGYTF	TGTGCCAGCAGCTTAGCCGGGGGAACGAACTATGGCTACACCTTC
NA	TRBJ2-5	TRBV19	once	CASSSVLGGQETQYF	TGTGCCAGTAGTAGCGTCTTAGGGGGTCAAGAGACCCAGTACTTC
TRBD1	TRBJ2-1	TRBV5-6	few	CASSLPQGAGNEQFF	TGTGCCAGCAGCTTGCCCCAGGGGGCAGGCAATGAGCAGTTCTTC
NA	TRBJ2-2	TRBV29-1	NA	CSVLLRPGELFF	TGCAGCGTGCTACTAAGGCCCGGGGAGCTGTTTTTT
TRBD1	TRBJ2-6	TRBV27	NA	CASSYGTGSGANVLTF	TGTGCCAGCAGTTATGGGACAGGGTCTGGGGCCAACGTCCTGACTTTC
NA	TRBJ2-4	TRBV7-2	NA	CASLGGDKNIQYF	TGTGCCAGTTTGGGGGGAGACAAAAACATTCAGTACTTC
NA	TRBJ1-3	TRBV4-1	NA	CASSPLSGNTIYF	TGCGCCAGCAGCCCTCTATCTGGAAACACCATATATTTT
NA	TRBJ1-4	TRBV7-9	NA	CASSFGGGYEKLFF	TGTGCCAGCAGCTTTGGAGGCGGTTATGAAAAACTGTTTTTT
NA	TRBJ2-1	TRBV2	NA	CASVAAGPTKGNEQFF	TGTGCCAGCGTCGCGGCGGGCCCTACGAAAGGCAATGAGCAGTTCTTC
NA	TRBJ1-2	TRBV7-2	NA	CASSLADSSNYGYTF	TGTGCCAGCAGCTTAGCGGACAGTTCAAACTATGGCTACACCTTC
TRBD1	TRBJ1-1	TRBV4-1	NA	CASSQVMGTAEAFF	TGCGCCAGCAGCCAAGTAATGGGGACAGCCGAAGCTTTCTTT
NA	TRBJ1-2	TRBV19	NA	CASSIAGINYGYTF	TGTGCCAGTAGTATCGCAGGGATTAACTATGGCTACACCTTC